This section outlines one TCR beta chain sequence together with its context. Its target is not known. These data come from a study of T cells after yellow fever vaccination. There are 16 residues in the CDR3. CDR1 is SGHRS, CDR2 YFSETQ, per germline. Trimming left V 4 bases short and J 4 bases short, with 20 bases between. General study points: Repertoires sorted by FACS could include abundant clonotypes that are contaminants from the bulk population.

MiXCR was run by TCRdb on the 5' RACE reads, yielding one entry per CDR3 protein. The sample carries around 500,000 distinct CDR3 sequences, just over 20% recorded once. V is TRBV5-1 and J is TRBJ1-1, with D perhaps matching TRBD1 (6 bases). This receptor was obtained from a man aged 18 to 29 who received the YFV17D yellow fever vaccine. The sequencing here drew on PBMCs, taken roughly 20 days after the first yellow fever vaccination. CDR3 DNA: TGCGCCAGCAGCCAGCTTAACGGGGGCTCGGGCACTGAAGCTTTCTTT. Translating gives CASSQLNGGSGTEAFF.